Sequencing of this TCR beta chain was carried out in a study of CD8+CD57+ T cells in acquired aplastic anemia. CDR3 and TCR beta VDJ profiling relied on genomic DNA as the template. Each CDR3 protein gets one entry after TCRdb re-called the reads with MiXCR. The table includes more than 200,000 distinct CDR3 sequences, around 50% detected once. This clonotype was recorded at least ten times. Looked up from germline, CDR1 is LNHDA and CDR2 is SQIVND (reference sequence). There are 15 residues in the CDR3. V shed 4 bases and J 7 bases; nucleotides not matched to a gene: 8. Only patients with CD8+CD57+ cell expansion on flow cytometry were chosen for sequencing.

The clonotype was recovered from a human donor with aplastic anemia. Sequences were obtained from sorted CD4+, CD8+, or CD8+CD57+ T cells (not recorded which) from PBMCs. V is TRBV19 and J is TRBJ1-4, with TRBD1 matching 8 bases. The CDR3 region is CASSTEDRVGEKLFF. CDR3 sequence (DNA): TGTGCCAGTAGTACTGAGGACAGGGTTGGTGAAAAACTGTTTTTT.